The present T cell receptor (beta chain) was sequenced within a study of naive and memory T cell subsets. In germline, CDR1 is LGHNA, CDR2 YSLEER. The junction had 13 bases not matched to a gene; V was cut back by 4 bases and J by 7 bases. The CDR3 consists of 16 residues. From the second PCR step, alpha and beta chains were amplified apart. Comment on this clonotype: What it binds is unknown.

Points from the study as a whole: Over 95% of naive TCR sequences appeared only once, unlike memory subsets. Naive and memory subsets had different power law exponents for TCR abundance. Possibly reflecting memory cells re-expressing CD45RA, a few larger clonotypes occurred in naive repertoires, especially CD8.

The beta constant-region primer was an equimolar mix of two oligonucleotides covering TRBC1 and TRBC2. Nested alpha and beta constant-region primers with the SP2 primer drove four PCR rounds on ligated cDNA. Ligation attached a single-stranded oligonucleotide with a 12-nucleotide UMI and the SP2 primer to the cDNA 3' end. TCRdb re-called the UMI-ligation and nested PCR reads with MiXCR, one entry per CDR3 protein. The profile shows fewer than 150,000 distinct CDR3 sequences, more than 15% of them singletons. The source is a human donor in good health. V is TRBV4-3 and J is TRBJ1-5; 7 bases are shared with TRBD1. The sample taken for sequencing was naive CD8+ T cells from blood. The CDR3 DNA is TGCGCCAGCAGCCCCAACAGGGGCAGCGCAGGGCAGCCCCAGCATTTT. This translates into CASSPNRGSAGQPQHF.